Shown below are 20 T cell receptor beta chains from a single sample sequenced in a study of T cell changes during pregnancy in multiple sclerosis. TCRdb's table, derived via immunoSEQ multiplex PCR, lists solely in-frame clones and lacks some. The sample contains approximately 98,000 clones, just over 90% of which appear only once. Source: peripheral blood, taken after pregnancy. The receptor set was obtained from a female donor in good health, enrolled as a control in a pregnancy study.

The V call is TRBV28, the J call TRBJ1-1; 7 bases line up with TRBD1. Germline lookup yields CDR1 MDHEN and CDR2 SYDVKM. With 8 bases clipped from V and 1 base from J, the junction kept 10 bases outside the gene matches. The CDR3 runs to 15 residues. CDR3 loop: CASGLGQAQNTEAFF. In DNA, the CDR3 is TGTGCCAGCGGACTCGGACAGGCACAGAACACTGAAGCTTTCTTT.

This rearrangement joins TRBV29-1 to TRBJ2-3, with 12 bases matching TRBD1. With V trimmed by 7 bases and J by 5 bases, 7 bases remained unmatched. The germline gives CDR1 SQVTM, CDR2 ANQGSEA. The CDR3 is 14 amino acids. Here the CDR3 reads CSAARDRGQDTQYF. The CDR3 coding sequence is TGCAGCGCCGCTAGGGACAGGGGGCAAGATACGCAGTATTTT.

The V gene is TRBV7-2, the J gene TRBJ2-5; the D is unclear. This CDR3 is 13 amino acids long. Germline CDR1 is SGHTA and CDR2 is FQGNSA. V dropped 2 bases and J dropped 5 bases, with 9 bases sitting between them. CDR3 region: CASSLSATETQYF. The DNA of the CDR3 is TGTGCCAGCAGCTTAAGTGCGACTGAGACCCAGTACTTC. The complete variable domain, with remaining parts taken from reference TRBV7-2 and TRBJ2-5, reads GAGVSQSPSNKVTEKGKDVELRCDPISGHTALYWYRQSLGQGLEFLIYFQGNSAPDKSGLPSDRFSAERTGGSVSTLTIQRTQQEDSAVYLCASSLSATETQYFGPGTRLLVL.

The chain is built from TRBV10-3 and TRBJ1-5; D perhaps matches TRBD1 (5 bases). Germline lookup yields CDR1 ENHRY and CDR2 SYGVKD. The CDR3 consists of 13 residues. Trimming took off 4 bases at V and 3 bases at J, with 7 bases between the two ends. The CDR3 loop reads CAISVDTNQPQHF. In DNA form, the CDR3 reads TGTGCCATCAGTGTGGACACCAATCAGCCCCAGCATTTT.

There are a few counts of this clone. This chain uses TRBV4-1 with TRBJ1-1; 8 bases match TRBD1. CDR3 size: 15 residues. Germline loops: CDR1 MGHRA, CDR2 YSYEKL. J was trimmed by 0 bases and V by 3 bases; bases with no gene match: 3. The CDR3 DNA reads TGCGCCAGCAGCCACGGACAGGGATTGAACACTGAAGCTTTCTTT. Encoded protein: CASSHGQGLNTEAFF.

The rearrangement joins TRBV5-4 to TRBJ1-2; possible D gene TRBD1, 5 bases. With 0 bases removed from V and 7 bases from J, the gap between germline ends came to 10 bases. CDR3 length equals 13 residues. The V gene's germline CDR1 is SGHNT and CDR2 YYREEE (reference sequence). CDR3 amino acids: CASSLVGAGGYTF. The CDR3 coding sequence is TGTGCCAGCAGCTTGGTAGGGGCCGGTGGCTACACCTTC. Using reference TRBV5-4 and TRBJ1-2 for the parts outside the CDR3, the full variable domain is ETGVTQSPTHLIKTRGQQVTLRCSSQSGHNTVSWYQQALGQGPQFIFQYYREEENGRGNFPPRFSGLQFPNYSSELNVNALELDDSALYLCASSLVGAGGYTFGSGTRLTVV.

The rearrangement uses TRBV5-6 and TRBJ2-7, with a weak D call TRBD2 (7 bases). CDR1 is SGHDT, CDR2 YYEEEE, per germline. The CDR3 loop spans 15 amino acids. Trimming removed 0 bases at V and 6 bases at J, with 16 bases between. The CDR3 loop is CASSLAGGPAAEQYF. Written as DNA, the CDR3 is TGTGCCAGCAGCTTGGCGGGGGGCCCCGCGGCCGAGCAGTACTTC. The whole variable domain, remainder taken from reference TRBV5-6 and TRBJ2-7, is DAGVTQSPTHLIKTRGQQVTLRCSPKSGHDTVSWYQQALGQGPQFIFQYYEEEERQRGNFPDRFSGHQFPNYSSELNVNALLLGDSALYLCASSLAGGPAAEQYFGPGTRLTVT.

This chain uses TRBV7-9 with TRBJ2-3; D unresolved. Germline CDR1 and CDR2: SEHNR and FQNEAQ (reference sequence). This CDR3 spans 14 amino acids. The ends were cut back, 5 bases at V and 2 bases at J, with 11 bases in the middle. CDR3 coding DNA: TGTGCCAGCAGCCCGACTGTTACCACAGATACGCAGTATTTT. Protein product: CASSPTVTTDTQYF.

This chain connects TRBV7-9 to TRBJ1-2; D is undetermined. The germline V and J ends were trimmed by 5 bases and 2 bases, with 15 bases remaining between them. There are 15 residues in the CDR3. Germline-derived CDR1 and CDR2 are SEHNR and FQNEAQ (reference sequence). The CDR3 loop is CASSTPPVGNYGYTF. CDR3 coding DNA: TGTGCCAGCAGCACCCCCCCGGTGGGCAACTATGGCTACACCTTC.

The chain carries TRBV6-1 and TRBJ1-1; D is perhaps TRBD1 (5 bases). The ends were cut back, 6 bases at V and 1 base at J, with 9 bases in the middle. CDR1 and CDR2 (germline): MNHNS, SASEGT. CDR3 length: 13 amino acids. This chain's CDR3 is CASSNQGNTEAFF. The DNA of the CDR3 is TGTGCCAGCAGCAACCAGGGGAACACTGAAGCTTTCTTT.

The chain uses TRBV7-2 and TRBJ2-5, with 16 bases fitting TRBD2. V lost 1 base and J lost 6; bases outside the gene matches: 5. Germline V gene data show CDR1 as SGHTA and CDR2 as FQGNSA. The CDR3 is made up of 17 amino acids. CDR3 coding DNA: TGTGCCAGCAGCTTAGGGGGACTAGCGGGAGGGAAACAGACCCAGTACTTC. Its protein product is CASSLGGLAGGKQTQYF.

J is TRBJ2-1 and V is TRBV19, with a weak D call TRBD2 (5 bases). The CDR3 is 16 amino acids. In germline, CDR1 is LNHDA, CDR2 SQIVND (reference sequence). The V end was cut by 5 bases, the J end by 8 bases, with 22 bases between. The CDR3 region is CASSASSRGIVDEQFF. The DNA of the CDR3 is TGTGCCAGTAGTGCCTCTTCCCGAGGGATCGTAGATGAGCAGTTCTTC.

The V call is TRBV6-1, the J call TRBJ1-2; D unresolved. CDR1 MNHNS and CDR2 SASEGT come from the germline V gene. Trimming left V 0 bases short and J 4 bases short, with 12 bases between. The CDR3 contains 15 residues. CDR3 in amino acids: CASSEAAASSYGYTF. The DNA for the CDR3 is TGTGCCAGCAGTGAAGCGGCGGCCTCCAGCTATGGCTACACCTTC.

The chain recombines TRBV19 with TRBJ1-2; weak D call: TRBD1 (6 bases). Germline CDR1 LNHDA, CDR2 SQIVND (reference sequence). The V end lost 5 bases, the J end lost 4 bases, and 17 bases lay between the germline ends. The CDR3 sequence is 15 residues long. The CDR3 region is CASSFFTGSSYGYTF. In DNA, the CDR3 is TGTGCCAGTAGTTTCTTTACAGGGTCCAGCTATGGCTACACCTTC.

V usage is TRBV4-1 and J usage is TRBJ1-1; D gene ambiguous. Germline CDR1 and CDR2: MGHRA and YSYEKL. The CDR3 consists of 14 residues. Trimming took off 0 bases at V and 0 bases at J, with 5 bases between the two ends. In nucleotides, the CDR3 is TGCGCCAGCAGCCAAGAGTTAATGAACACTGAAGCTTTCTTT. This encodes CASSQELMNTEAFF.

The V and J genes are TRBV6-1 and TRBJ2-2; possibly TRBD2 for D (5 bases). Deletions cut 4 bases from V and 4 bases from J, with 13 bases between. Germline V gene data show CDR1 as MNHNS and CDR2 as SASEGT. The CDR3 length is 15 residues. The CDR3 DNA follows: TGTGCCAGCAGTGCCTCCGGGATCCTCACCGGGGAGCTGTTTTTT. It translates to CASSASGILTGELFF.

The V call is TRBV28, the J call TRBJ1-5; D may be TRBD1 (5 bases). This CDR3 spans 12 amino acids. The germline CDR1 and CDR2 sequences are MDHEN and SYDVKM. Trimming removed 5 bases at V and 5 bases at J, with 7 bases between. In DNA form, the CDR3 reads TGTGCCAGCAGTGCGGGGGATCAGCCCCAGCATTTT. Amino acid sequence: CASSAGDQPQHF.

V is TRBV14 and J is TRBJ2-7; 9 positions agree with TRBD2. With 2 bases clipped from V and 2 bases from J, the junction kept 4 bases outside the gene matches. The CDR3 is 15 amino acids. Germline V lookup: CDR1 SGHDN, CDR2 FVKESK. The CDR3 DNA is TGTGCCAGCAGCCAACCCCCTAGCGGGGCCTACGAGCAGTACTTC. The encoded protein is CASSQPPSGAYEQYF.

Concerning this clone itself: The same CDR3 arises from other DNA sequences in this sample as well. V is TRBV30 and J is TRBJ2-7; the match to TRBD1 covers 10 bases. V dropped 0 bases and J dropped 4; count of bases not matched to a gene: 3. The CDR3 sequence is 14 residues long. Germline assignment: CDR1 GTSNPN and CDR2 SVGIG (reference sequence). For the CDR3, the DNA is TGTGCCTGGAGTGTCGGGACAGGGGCTTACGAGCAGTACTTC. Translating it yields CAWSVGTGAYEQYF.

The rearrangement uses TRBV29-1 and TRBJ2-7, with TRBD2 matching over 8 bases. V gave up 5 bases and J gave up 1 base; unmatched junction bases: 7. The CDR3 spans 14 residues. The germline V gene has CDR1 SQVTM and CDR2 ANQGSEA. For the CDR3, the DNA is TGCAGCGTTTCGAACCGGGAGGGATCCTACGAGCAGTACTTC. Translation gives CSVSNREGSYEQYF.